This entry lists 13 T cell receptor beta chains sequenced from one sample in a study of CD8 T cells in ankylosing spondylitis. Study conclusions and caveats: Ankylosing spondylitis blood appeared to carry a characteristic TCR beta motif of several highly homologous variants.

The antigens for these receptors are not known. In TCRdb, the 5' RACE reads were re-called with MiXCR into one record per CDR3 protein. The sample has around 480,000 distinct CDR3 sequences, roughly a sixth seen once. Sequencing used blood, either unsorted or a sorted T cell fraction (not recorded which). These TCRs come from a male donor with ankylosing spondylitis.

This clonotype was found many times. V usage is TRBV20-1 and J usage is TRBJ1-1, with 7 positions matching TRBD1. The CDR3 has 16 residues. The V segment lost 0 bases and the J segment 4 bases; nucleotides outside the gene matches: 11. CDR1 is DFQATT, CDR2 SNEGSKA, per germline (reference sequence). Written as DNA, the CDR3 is TGCAGTGCTAGAGACGAGGCACGACAGGGCGGCACTGAAGCTTTCTTT. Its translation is CSARDEARQGGTEAFF.

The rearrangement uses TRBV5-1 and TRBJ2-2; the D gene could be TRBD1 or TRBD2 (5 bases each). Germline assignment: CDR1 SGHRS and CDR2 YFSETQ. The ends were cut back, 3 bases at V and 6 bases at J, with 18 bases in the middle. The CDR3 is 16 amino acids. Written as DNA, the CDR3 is TGCGCCAGCAGCTCTCTAGGGGTAGCGCATTCCGGGGAGCTGTTTTTT. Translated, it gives CASSSLGVAHSGELFF.

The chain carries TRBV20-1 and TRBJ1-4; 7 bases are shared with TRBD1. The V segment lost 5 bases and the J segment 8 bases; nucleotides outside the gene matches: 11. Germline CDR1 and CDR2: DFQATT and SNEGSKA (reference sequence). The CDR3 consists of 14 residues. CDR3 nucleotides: TGCAGTGCTCGTAGACAGGGCAGAGACGAAAAACTGTTTTTT. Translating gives CSARRQGRDEKLFF.

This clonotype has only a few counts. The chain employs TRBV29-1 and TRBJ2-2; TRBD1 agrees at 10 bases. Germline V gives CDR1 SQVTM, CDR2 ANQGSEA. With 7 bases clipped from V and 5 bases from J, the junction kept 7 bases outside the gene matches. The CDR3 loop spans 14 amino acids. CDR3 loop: CSAAGQGTTGELFF. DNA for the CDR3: TGCAGCGCGGCGGGACAGGGGACAACCGGGGAGCTGTTTTTT.

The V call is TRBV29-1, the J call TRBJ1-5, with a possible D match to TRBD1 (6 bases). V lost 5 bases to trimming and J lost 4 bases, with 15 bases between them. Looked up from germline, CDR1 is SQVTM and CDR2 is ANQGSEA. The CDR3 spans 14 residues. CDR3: CSVSQGTLNQPQHF. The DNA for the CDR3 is TGCAGCGTTTCCCAGGGGACTCTAAATCAGCCCCAGCATTTT.

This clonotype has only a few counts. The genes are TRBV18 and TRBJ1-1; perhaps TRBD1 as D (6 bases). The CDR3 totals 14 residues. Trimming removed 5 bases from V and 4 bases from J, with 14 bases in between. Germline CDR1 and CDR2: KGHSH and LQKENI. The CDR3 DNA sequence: TGTGCCAGCTCAGGTGCGACAGGCCCCACTGAAGCTTTCTTT. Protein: CASSGATGPTEAFF.

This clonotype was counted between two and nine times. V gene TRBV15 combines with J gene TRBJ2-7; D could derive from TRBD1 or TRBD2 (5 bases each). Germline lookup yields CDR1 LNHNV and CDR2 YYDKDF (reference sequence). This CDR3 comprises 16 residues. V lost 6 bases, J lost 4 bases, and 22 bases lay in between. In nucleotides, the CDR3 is TGTGCCACCAGGAGATTGGGAGACGGGGCTTCGTACGAGCAGTACTTC. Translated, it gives CATRRLGDGASYEQYF. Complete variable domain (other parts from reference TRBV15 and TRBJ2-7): DAMVIQNPRYQVTQFGKPVTLSCSQTLNHNVMYWYQQKSSQAPKLLFHYYDKDFNNEADTPDNFQSRRPNTSFCFLDIRSPGLGDTAMYLCATRRLGDGASYEQYFGPGTRLTVT.

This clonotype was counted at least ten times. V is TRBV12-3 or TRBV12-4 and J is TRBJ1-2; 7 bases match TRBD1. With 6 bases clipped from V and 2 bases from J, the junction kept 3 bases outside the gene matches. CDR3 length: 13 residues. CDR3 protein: CASSLGQNYGYTF. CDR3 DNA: TGTGCCAGCAGCCTGGGACAGAACTATGGCTACACCTTC.

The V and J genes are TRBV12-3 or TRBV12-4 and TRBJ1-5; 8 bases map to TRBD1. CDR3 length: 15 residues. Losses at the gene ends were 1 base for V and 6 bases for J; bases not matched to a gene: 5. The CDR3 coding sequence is TGTGCCAGCAGTTTAGGGACAGGGTTAGGTCAGCCCCAGCATTTT. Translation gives CASSLGTGLGQPQHF.

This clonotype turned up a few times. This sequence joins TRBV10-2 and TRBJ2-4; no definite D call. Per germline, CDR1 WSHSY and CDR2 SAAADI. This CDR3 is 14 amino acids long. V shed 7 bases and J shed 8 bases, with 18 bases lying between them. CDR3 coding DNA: TGCGCCAGCACGGCGCGGAGATCAGAGGACATTCAGTACTTC. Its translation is CASTARRSEDIQYF.

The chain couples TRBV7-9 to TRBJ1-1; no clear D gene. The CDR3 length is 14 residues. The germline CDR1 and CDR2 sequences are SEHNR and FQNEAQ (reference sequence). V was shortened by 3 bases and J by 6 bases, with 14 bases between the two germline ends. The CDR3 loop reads CASSFFPVRPEAFF. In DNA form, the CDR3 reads TGTGCCAGCAGCTTCTTCCCGGTAAGACCTGAAGCTTTCTTT.

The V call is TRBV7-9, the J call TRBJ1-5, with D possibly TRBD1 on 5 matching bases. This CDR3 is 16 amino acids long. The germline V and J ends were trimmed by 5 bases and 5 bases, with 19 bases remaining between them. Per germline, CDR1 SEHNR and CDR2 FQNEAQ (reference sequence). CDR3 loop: CASSLSWLQGDQPQHF. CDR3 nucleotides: TGTGCCAGCAGCCTATCTTGGCTTCAAGGGGATCAGCCCCAGCATTTT.

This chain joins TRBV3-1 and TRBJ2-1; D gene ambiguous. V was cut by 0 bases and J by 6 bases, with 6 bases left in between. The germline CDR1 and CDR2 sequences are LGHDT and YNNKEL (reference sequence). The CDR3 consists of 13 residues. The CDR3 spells CASSQDRFNEQFF. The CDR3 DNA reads TGTGCCAGCAGCCAAGATAGGTTCAATGAGCAGTTCTTC.